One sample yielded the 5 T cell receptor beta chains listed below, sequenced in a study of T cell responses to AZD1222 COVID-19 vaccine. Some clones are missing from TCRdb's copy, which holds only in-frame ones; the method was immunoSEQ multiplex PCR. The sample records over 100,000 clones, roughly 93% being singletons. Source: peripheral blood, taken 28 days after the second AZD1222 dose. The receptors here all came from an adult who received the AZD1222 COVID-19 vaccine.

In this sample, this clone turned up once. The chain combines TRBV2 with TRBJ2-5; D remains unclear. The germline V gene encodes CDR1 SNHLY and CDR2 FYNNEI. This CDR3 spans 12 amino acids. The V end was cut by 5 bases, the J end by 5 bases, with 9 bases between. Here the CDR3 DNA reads TGTGCCAGCAGTTTAAGCCGCGAGACCCAGTACTTC. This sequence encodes CASSLSRETQYF.

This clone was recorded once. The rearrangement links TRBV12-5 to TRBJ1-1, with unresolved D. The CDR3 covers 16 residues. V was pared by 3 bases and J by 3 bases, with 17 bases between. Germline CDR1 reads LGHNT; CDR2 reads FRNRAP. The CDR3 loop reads CASGLVRRVSDTEAFF. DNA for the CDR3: TGTGCTAGTGGTTTAGTTCGGAGGGTATCGGACACTGAAGCTTTCTTT. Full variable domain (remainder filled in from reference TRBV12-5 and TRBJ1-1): DARVTQTPRHKVTEMGQEVTMRCQPILGHNTVFWYRQTMMQGLELLAYFRNRAPLDDSGMPKDRFSAEMPDATLATLKIQPSEPRDSAVYFCASGLVRRVSDTEAFFGQGTRLTVV.

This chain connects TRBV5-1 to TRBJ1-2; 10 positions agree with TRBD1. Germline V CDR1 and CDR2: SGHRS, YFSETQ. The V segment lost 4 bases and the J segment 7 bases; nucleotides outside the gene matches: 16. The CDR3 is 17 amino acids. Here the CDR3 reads CASSAQESGTGAVGYTF. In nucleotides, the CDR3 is TGCGCCAGCAGCGCCCAAGAGTCCGGGACAGGGGCGGTTGGCTACACCTTC.

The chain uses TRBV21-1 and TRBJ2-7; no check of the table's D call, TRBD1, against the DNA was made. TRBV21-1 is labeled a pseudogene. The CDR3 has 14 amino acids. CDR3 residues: CASSRLTGAHEQYF. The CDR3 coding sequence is TGTGCCAGCAGCAGACTGACAGGGGCCCACGAGCAGTACTTC.

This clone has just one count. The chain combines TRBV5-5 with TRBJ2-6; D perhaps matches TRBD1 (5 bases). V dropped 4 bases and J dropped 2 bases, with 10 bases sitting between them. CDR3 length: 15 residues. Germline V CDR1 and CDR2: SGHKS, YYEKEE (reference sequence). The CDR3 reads CASSQGSTGANVLTF. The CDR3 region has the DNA TGTGCCAGCAGCCAGGGATCTACTGGGGCCAACGTCCTGACTTTC.